This T cell receptor beta chain derives from a study of OX40 agonist ivuxolimab in advanced cancers. Study-level information: Given to patients was ivuxolimab, an agonistic anti-OX40 (CD134) antibody. Partial responses were seen in three patients, one with hepatocellular carcinoma and two with cutaneous melanoma.

TCRdb's copy holds only in-frame clones and misses some; the assay was immunoSEQ multiplex PCR. The profile shows some 40,000 clones, 89% of them singletons. The V gene lost 4 bases and the J gene lost 0 bases, with 13 bases spanning the gap. CDR3 length equals 15 residues. Germline V lookup: CDR1 PRHDT, CDR2 FYEKMQ (reference sequence). The sample was CD4+ or CD8+ T cells sorted from blood, taken in a trial of the OX40 agonist ivuxolimab. The J gene is TRBJ2-7, the V gene TRBV13, with TRBD2 as a possible D gene (6 bases). The sequence came from an adult with an advanced solid tumor such as melanoma, head and neck, liver or kidney cancer. CDR3 sequence (DNA): TGTGCCAGCAGCTACCTGGGGGGTAGCTCCTACGAGCAGTACTTC. Its protein product is CASSYLGGSSYEQYF.